This TCR beta chain was sequenced during a study of T-cell memory formation after mild COVID-19. Germline-derived CDR1 and CDR2 are SGHAT and FQNNGV. The germline V and J ends were trimmed by 4 bases and 3 bases, with 27 bases remaining between them. The CDR3 extends over 19 amino acids. TCRdb re-derived calls from the 5' RACE reads in MiXCR, one entry per CDR3 protein. The sample contains fewer than 650,000 distinct CDR3 sequences, around a sixth of which appear only once. Material: PBMCs or a T cell subset sorted from them (not recorded which). This clonotype was obtained from an adult woman who had mild COVID-19 (a few samples of this study predate the infection). Cell type and time point are not known. The chain has TRBV11-2 and TRBJ1-1, with D unclear. The CDR3: CASSSFDPGIKLWDTEAFF. In DNA form, the CDR3 reads TGTGCCAGCAGCTCTTTTGATCCGGGGATAAAGCTCTGGGACACTGAAGCTTTCTTT.